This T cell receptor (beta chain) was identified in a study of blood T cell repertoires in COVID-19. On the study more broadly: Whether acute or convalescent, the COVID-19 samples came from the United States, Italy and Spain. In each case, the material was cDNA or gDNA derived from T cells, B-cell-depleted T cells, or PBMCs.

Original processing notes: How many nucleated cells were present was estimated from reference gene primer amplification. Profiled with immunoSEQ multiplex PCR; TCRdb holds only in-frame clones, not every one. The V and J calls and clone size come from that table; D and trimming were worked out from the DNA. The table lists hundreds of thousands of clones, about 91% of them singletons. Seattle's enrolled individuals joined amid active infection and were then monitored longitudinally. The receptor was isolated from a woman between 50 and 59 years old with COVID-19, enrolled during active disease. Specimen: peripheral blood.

In nucleotides, the CDR3 is TGTGCCACCAGTGATAGGAGGGGGCCCGGTCCGGATAACAATGAGCAGTTCTTC. Residues: CATSDRRGPGPDNNEQFF. The chain combines TRBV24-1 with TRBJ2-1; D possibly corresponds to TRBD1 (7 bases). V lost 3 bases and J 5 bases, leaving 22 bases between the germline ends. There are 18 residues in the CDR3. Germline values: CDR1 KGHDR, CDR2 SFDVKD.